The 5 T cell receptor beta chains listed next were all sequenced from one sample in a study of STAT3 mutations in large granular lymphocyte leukemia. Regarding the study as a whole: Every T-cell large granular lymphocyte leukemia patient had at least one immunodominant TCR beta clonotype.

Only in-frame clones appear in the TCRdb table, and some are missing; sequencing was by immunoSEQ multiplex PCR. Altogether several thousand clones are present, roughly 85% being singletons, with the ten largest covering under 80%. Their recognized antigens are unknown. Sample: peripheral blood mononuclear cells. These receptor sequences come from a man aged 35-49 years with T-cell large granular lymphocyte leukemia. Some clones in this sample may be carry-over from other donors' samples.

In this sample, this clone is large. This rearrangement joins TRBV18 to TRBJ2-7; D might be TRBD2 (5 bases). CDR1 is KGHSH and CDR2 is LQKENI in the germline V gene. Between the trimmed V and J ends, which lost 3 bases and 0 bases, there was a span of 9 bases. The CDR3 spans 14 residues. The CDR3 coding sequence is TGTGCCAGCTCACCCGGGGTGGGCTCCTACGAGCAGTACTTC. It specifies CASSPGVGSYEQYF. Full variable domain (missing parts from reference TRBV18 and TRBJ2-7): NAGVMQNPRHLVRRRGQEARLRCSPMKGHSHVYWYRQLPEEGLKFMVYLQKENIIDESGMPKERFSAEFPKEGPSILRIQQVVRGDSAAYFCASSPGVGSYEQYFGPGTRLTVT.

V gene TRBV18 combines with J gene TRBJ2-6; TRBD1 matches at 8 bases. This CDR3 contains 16 residues. The germline gives CDR1 KGHSH, CDR2 LQKENI. The V and J ends lost 3 bases and 0 bases, in that order; junction bases with no gene match: 1. CDR3 sequence: CASSPTGASGANVLTF. The CDR3 nucleotides read TGTGCCAGCTCACCGACAGGGGCCTCTGGGGCCAACGTCCTGACTTTC.

Only a few counts were recorded for this clone. The rearrangement links TRBV11-2 to TRBJ2-7; a possible D gene is TRBD1 (7 bases). Trimming took 1 base from V and 5 from J, leaving 12 bases between them. The CDR3 totals 14 residues. The germline gives CDR1 SGHAT, CDR2 FQNNGV. CDR3 in amino acids: CASSLGIRGDEQYF. The CDR3 region has the DNA TGTGCCAGCAGCTTAGGAATCAGGGGGGACGAGCAGTACTTC.

The rearrangement uses TRBV4-3 and TRBJ2-7; TRBD1 or TRBD2 may be the D gene (5 bases each). Per germline, CDR1 LGHNA and CDR2 YSLEER. Trimming pared 4 bases from V and 3 bases from J, leaving 16 bases between. This CDR3 has 15 residues. The CDR3 bases are TGCGCCAGCAGCCCTTCCAAAAGGGACCGCTACGAGCAGTACTTC. Its protein product is CASSPSKRDRYEQYF.

The rearrangement links TRBV25-1 to TRBJ2-3, with D perhaps given as TRBD1 or TRBD2 (7 bases each). CDR1 and CDR2 (germline): MGHDK, SYGVNS. CDR3 size: 15 residues. V dropped 6 bases and J dropped 6 bases, with 19 bases sitting between them. CDR3 sequence (DNA): TGTGCCAGCAGCTCCGGCGGGGGCAGGGGGGATACGCAGTATTTT. It codes for CASSSGGGRGDTQYF.